The rows below give T cell receptor beta chains drawn from one sample of a study of radiotherapy plus CTLA-4 blockade in lung cancer. TCRdb keeps only in-frame clones here, not all; method: immunoSEQ multiplex PCR. The sample lists tens of thousands of clones; approximately 86% were seen once. The sequences come from peripheral blood, collected from a patient treated with radiotherapy plus ipilimumab. These receptors originate from a human donor with non-small cell lung cancer that progressed on radiotherapy plus ipilimumab. Both conserved end residues are trimmed from each CDR3. Clone size is given for some rows only: seen once, a few or many times, or a class if the clone is expanded.

CDR3aa: ASSLAVSPTGRPPLH
abundance: -
v_gene: TRBV5-4
j_gene: TRBJ1-6

CDR3aa: ASSQDYNGGGSYNEQF
abundance: -
v_gene: TRBV4-3
j_gene: TRBJ2-1

CDR3aa: ASSIVSPRYGYT
abundance: -
v_gene: TRBV19
j_gene: TRBJ1-2

CDR3aa: ASSLRGLGEKLF
abundance: -
v_gene: TRBV27
j_gene: TRBJ1-4

CDR3aa: ASSIGVVGNQPQH
abundance: -
v_gene: TRBV19
j_gene: TRBJ1-5

CDR3aa: ASSFLIQGRTEAF
abundance: few
v_gene: TRBV11-2
j_gene: TRBJ1-1

CDR3aa: ASSQPSRQTTNEKLF
abundance: -
v_gene: TRBV4-1
j_gene: TRBJ1-4

CDR3aa: ASRLEKTAGANVLT
abundance: -
v_gene: TRBV10-2
j_gene: TRBJ2-6

CDR3aa: ASRPPPGPNTEAF
abundance: once
v_gene: TRBV4-2
j_gene: TRBJ1-1

CDR3aa: ASSVKGNQPQH
abundance: once
v_gene: TRBV25-1
j_gene: TRBJ1-5

CDR3aa: ASRPPGGQTGELF
abundance: -
v_gene: TRBV9
j_gene: TRBJ2-2

CDR3aa: ASSKALGTGGSYEQY
abundance: few
v_gene: TRBV21-1
j_gene: TRBJ2-7

CDR3aa: ASRPGWTGELF
abundance: -
v_gene: TRBV2
j_gene: TRBJ2-2

CDR3aa: ASSVDRGPGELF
abundance: -
v_gene: TRBV9
j_gene: TRBJ2-2

CDR3aa: ASRVDRGGVYEQY
abundance: -
v_gene: TRBV5-4
j_gene: TRBJ2-7

CDR3aa: ASSAGQETDTQY
abundance: -
v_gene: TRBV9
j_gene: TRBJ2-3

CDR3aa: ASTPSTDTQY
abundance: -
v_gene: TRBV21-1
j_gene: TRBJ2-3

CDR3aa: ASSQDGQGYNEQF
abundance: -
v_gene: TRBV4-3
j_gene: TRBJ2-1

CDR3aa: ASSVGQGQETQY
abundance: -
v_gene: TRBV9
j_gene: TRBJ2-5

CDR3aa: ASSLVWSSGRGTGELF
abundance: -
v_gene: TRBV7-8
j_gene: TRBJ2-2

CDR3aa: ASSPGPLDTQY
abundance: -
v_gene: TRBV7-7
j_gene: TRBJ2-3

CDR3aa: ASSASQGTDTQY
abundance: once
v_gene: TRBV18
j_gene: TRBJ2-3

CDR3aa: ASSQEVKQGRAYEQY
abundance: once
v_gene: TRBV4-3
j_gene: TRBJ2-7

CDR3aa: ASSPPERGAGEKLF
abundance: once
v_gene: TRBV18
j_gene: TRBJ1-4

CDR3aa: ASSPPEGTNTNNEQF
abundance: -
v_gene: TRBV18
j_gene: TRBJ2-1

CDR3aa: ASKTETDFCT
abundance: -
v_gene: TRBV28
j_gene: TRBJ1-2

CDR3aa: ASSEGRSSYEQY
abundance: -
v_gene: TRBV6-1
j_gene: TRBJ2-7

CDR3aa: ASSISSGRAREQY
abundance: -
v_gene: TRBV19
j_gene: TRBJ2-7

CDR3aa: ASSVHRGTNTEAF
abundance: -
v_gene: TRBV6-1
j_gene: TRBJ1-1

CDR3aa: ASSLPLPTDTQY
abundance: -
v_gene: TRBV28
j_gene: TRBJ2-3

CDR3aa: AKVGGPQY
abundance: -
v_gene: TRBV14
j_gene: TRBJ2-7

CDR3aa: ASSIDRDSPLH
abundance: -
v_gene: TRBV7-6
j_gene: TRBJ1-6

CDR3aa: ASPPGPYQETQY
abundance: -
v_gene: TRBV5-1
j_gene: TRBJ2-5

CDR3aa: ASSPHGADTQY
abundance: -
v_gene: TRBV7-3
j_gene: TRBJ2-3

CDR3aa: ASSRASNSAGEELETQY
abundance: -
v_gene: TRBV23-1
j_gene: TRBJ2-5

CDR3aa: AWRPRTGELF
abundance: -
v_gene: TRBV30
j_gene: TRBJ2-2

CDR3aa: ASRSAHYNSPLH
abundance: -
v_gene: TRBV5-1
j_gene: TRBJ1-6

CDR3aa: ASSLAGWGNQETQY
abundance: -
v_gene: TRBV5-1
j_gene: TRBJ2-5

CDR3aa: SVTSGSGETQY
abundance: -
v_gene: TRBV29-1
j_gene: TRBJ2-5

CDR3aa: ASTKRDLGSYEQY
abundance: -
v_gene: TRBV6-1
j_gene: TRBJ2-7

CDR3aa: ASSRQGGEQY
abundance: -
v_gene: TRBV11-1
j_gene: TRBJ2-7

CDR3aa: ASSQDVAYYEQY
abundance: -
v_gene: TRBV4-1
j_gene: -

CDR3aa: ASSLTGTLSYEQY
abundance: -
v_gene: TRBV5-1
j_gene: TRBJ2-7

CDR3aa: ASTPHDTEAF
abundance: -
v_gene: TRBV2
j_gene: TRBJ1-1

CDR3aa: ATRDSSTDTQY
abundance: once
v_gene: TRBV6-5
j_gene: TRBJ2-3

CDR3aa: AISESGISGNTIY
abundance: few
v_gene: TRBV10-3
j_gene: TRBJ1-3

CDR3aa: ASRPQETQY
abundance: -
v_gene: TRBV9
j_gene: TRBJ2-5

CDR3aa: ASSLGRTSGDRDEQF
abundance: -
v_gene: TRBV5-1
j_gene: TRBJ2-1

CDR3aa: ASSSLGQGGLRNEQY
abundance: -
v_gene: TRBV7-6
j_gene: TRBJ2-7

CDR3aa: ASSPIYTGLSGGGDTQY
abundance: -
v_gene: TRBV4-1
j_gene: TRBJ2-3